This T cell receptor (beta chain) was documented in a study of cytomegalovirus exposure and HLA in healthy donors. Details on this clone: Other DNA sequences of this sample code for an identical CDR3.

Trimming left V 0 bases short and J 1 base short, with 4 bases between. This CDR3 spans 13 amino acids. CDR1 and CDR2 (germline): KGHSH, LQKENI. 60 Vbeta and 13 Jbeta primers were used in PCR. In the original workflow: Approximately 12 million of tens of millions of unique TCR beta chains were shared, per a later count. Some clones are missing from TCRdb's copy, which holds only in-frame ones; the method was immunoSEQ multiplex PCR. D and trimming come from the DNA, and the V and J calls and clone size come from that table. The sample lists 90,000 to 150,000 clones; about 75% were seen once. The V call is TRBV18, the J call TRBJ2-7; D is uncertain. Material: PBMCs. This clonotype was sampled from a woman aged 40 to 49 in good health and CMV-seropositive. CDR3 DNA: TGTGCCAGCTCACCACCGTCTTCCTACGAGCAGTACTTC. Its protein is CASSPPSSYEQYF. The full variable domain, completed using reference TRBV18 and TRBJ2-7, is NAGVMQNPRHLVRRRGQEARLRCSPMKGHSHVYWYRQLPEEGLKFMVYLQKENIIDESGMPKERFSAEFPKEGPSILRIQQVVRGDSAAYFCASSPPSSYEQYFGPGTRLTVT.